This TCR beta chain was captured by sequencing in a study of T-cell memory formation after mild COVID-19. The overall study: The two donors had largely donor-specific TCR clusters. General observations from the study: Memory from before infection featured some responding clones, which suggests cross-reactive memory joined. Those CD4+ clones that contracted were mainly in CM and EM (CD8+ ones in EMRA).

This clonotype has a handful of counts. As yet, its antigen is unknown. The authors produced TCR alpha and TCR beta cDNA libraries with sample barcodes and UMIs by 5'RACE using constant-segment primers. TCRdb passed the 5' RACE reads through MiXCR, listing each CDR3 protein once. The sample carries 550,000 to 700,000 distinct CDR3 sequences, more than 15% recorded once. What was sequenced was PBMCs or a T cell subset sorted from them (not recorded which). This clonotype was obtained from an adult woman who had mild COVID-19 (a few samples of this study predate the infection). Cell type and time point are not known.

The CDR3 spells CASSIGRSSDEQYF. In DNA, the CDR3 is TGTGCCAGTAGTATAGGGCGGTCAAGTGACGAGCAGTACTTC. The chain carries TRBV19 and TRBJ2-7; D gene ambiguous. This CDR3 comprises 14 residues. The germline gives CDR1 LNHDA, CDR2 SQIVND (reference sequence). The V end lost 1 base, the J end lost 5 bases, and 12 bases lay between the germline ends.